Sequencing of this TCR beta chain was carried out in a study of CD8+ T cells in alopecia areata. It was cDNA, reverse transcribed from extracted RNA, that served as the sequencing template. Repertoires were generated with immunoSEQ multiplex PCR, while TCRdb's copy carries only in-frame clones and drops some. Among some 200,000 clones listed, about 60% were seen once. The CDR3 has 18 residues. V lost 1 base to trimming and J lost 6 bases; unmatched junction nucleotides: 12. Germline CDR1 is MNHNS and CDR2 is SASEGT. Indicated treatment: oral pan-JAK inhibitor, 5-10 mg twice daily. The receptor comes from a human donor with alopecia areata. Here the sequenced sample was CD8+ T cells sorted from blood, taken at week 24, from a patient treated with tofacitinib. The chain recombines TRBV6-1 with TRBJ1-2, with TRBD1 identical over 12 bases. DNA of the CDR3: TGTGCCAGCAGTGAAGTAGTTGGGAGGGGACAGGGGGCGAATGGCTACACCTTC. Translating it yields CASSEVVGRGQGANGYTF.